The source of this TCR beta chain is a study of naive and memory T cell subsets. The study, taken as a whole, reports: In naive cells, over 95% of TCR sequences were seen only once. From naive to CM, EM and EMRA, diversity decreased and Gini increased.

CD8 T cells were positively selected from what remained after CD4 positive selection. Per germline, CDR1 MNHNS and CDR2 SASEGT. The CDR3 is 14 amino acids. Note on this clonotype: Its antigen is unidentified. A much bigger clone sits one base away, suggesting this may be a read error.

Two oligonucleotides, mixed equimolar, formed the beta constant-region primer covering TRBC1 and TRBC2. Four rounds of PCR amplified the ligated cDNA using nested alpha and beta constant-region primers plus SP2. TCRdb processed the UMI-ligation and nested PCR reads anew with MiXCR; each CDR3 protein has one entry. The table lists tens of thousands of distinct CDR3 sequences, around 10% of them singletons. The rearrangement links TRBV6-1 to TRBJ2-6; D may correspond to TRBD1 or TRBD2 (5 bases each). The sequenced material came from central memory CD8+ T cells from blood. The receptor comes from a human donor in good health. The DNA of the CDR3 is TGTGCCAGCAGTGAACTAGCTGGGGCCAGCGTCCTGACTTTC. It encodes CASSELAGASVLTF.